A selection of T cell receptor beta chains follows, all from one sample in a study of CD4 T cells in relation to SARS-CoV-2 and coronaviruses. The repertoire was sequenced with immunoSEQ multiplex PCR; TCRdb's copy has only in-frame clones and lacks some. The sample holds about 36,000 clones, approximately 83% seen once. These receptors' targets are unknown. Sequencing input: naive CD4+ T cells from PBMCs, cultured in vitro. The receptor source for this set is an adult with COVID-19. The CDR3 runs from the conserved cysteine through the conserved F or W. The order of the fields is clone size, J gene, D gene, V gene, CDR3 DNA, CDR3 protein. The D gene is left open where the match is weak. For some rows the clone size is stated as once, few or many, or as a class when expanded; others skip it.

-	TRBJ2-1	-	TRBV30	TGTGCCTGGAGTGTAGATAAGGACAATGAGCAGTTCTTC	CAWSVDKDNEQFF
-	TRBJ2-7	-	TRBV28	TGTGCCAGCAACTCGAACGTGGGGCAGTACTTC	CASNSNVGQYF
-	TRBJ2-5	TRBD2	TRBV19	TGTGCCACCGCGGGAGACCAAGAGACCCAGTACTTC	CATAGDQETQYF
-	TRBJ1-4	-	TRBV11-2	TGTGCCAGCAGCTTTAGCCCCACTAATGAAAAACTGTTTTTT	CASSFSPTNEKLFF
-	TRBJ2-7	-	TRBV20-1	TGCAGTGCTAGTCCCCCGCGGAGCTCCTACGAGCAGTACTTC	CSASPPRSSYEQYF
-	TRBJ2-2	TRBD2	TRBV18	TGTGCCAGCTCCCAAATCGGACTAGTTGACGGGGAGCTGTTTTTT	CASSQIGLVDGELFF
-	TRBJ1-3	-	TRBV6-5	TGTGCCAGCATGGGGACACTGATCTCTGGAAACACCATATATTTT	CASMGTLISGNTIYF
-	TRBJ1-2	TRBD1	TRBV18	TGTGCCAGCTCACCCCAAGGGACAGGGAGGAACTATGGCTACACCTTC	CASSPQGTGRNYGYTF
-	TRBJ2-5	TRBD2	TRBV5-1	TGCGCCAGCAGCTATAGCGGGAGATACCAAGAGACCCAGTACTTC	CASSYSGRYQETQYF
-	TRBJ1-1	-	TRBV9	TGTGCCAGCAGCCCAAGCGAGGGAACGGAGGCTTTCTTT	CASSPSEGTEAFF
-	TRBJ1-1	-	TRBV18	TGTGCCAGCTCACCTGAGACAGGTACGACTGAAGCTTTCTTT	CASSPETGTTEAFF
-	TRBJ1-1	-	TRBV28	TGTGCCAGCAGTTTGGTGCGGCGGTGGGACACTGAAGCTTTCTTT	CASSLVRRWDTEAFF
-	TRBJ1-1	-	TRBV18	TGTGCCAGCTCACCACAGGGGTACACTGAAGCTTTCTTT	CASSPQGYTEAFF
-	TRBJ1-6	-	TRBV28	TGTGCCAGCAGTTTCGGGACAAGCAGTTCACCCCTCCACTTT	CASSFGTSSSPLHF
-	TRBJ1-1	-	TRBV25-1	TGTGCCAGCAGTGAAGTATTACCGGGTTCGAACACTGAAGCTTTCTTT	CASSEVLPGSNTEAFF
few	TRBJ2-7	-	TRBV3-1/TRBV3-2	TGTGCCAGCAGCAGGACAGTAAGCTACGAGCAGTACTTC	CASSRTVSYEQYF
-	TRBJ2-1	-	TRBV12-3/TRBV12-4	TGTGCCACCCTAGCGTCCTACAATGAGCAGTTCTTC	CATLASYNEQFF
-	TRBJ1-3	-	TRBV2	TGTGCCAGCAACCATGGACAGTCCTTATCTGGAAACACCATATATTTT	CASNHGQSLSGNTIYF
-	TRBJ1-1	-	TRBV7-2	TGTGCCAGCAGCCTTAGCGCGGGACGGCTAGGTGAAGCTTTCTTT	CASSLSAGRLGEAFF
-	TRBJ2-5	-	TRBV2	TGTGCCAGTGAAGAAGAGACCCAGTACTTC	CASEEETQYF
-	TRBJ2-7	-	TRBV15	TGTGCCACCAGCAGAGTGGCGGGATCCTACGAGCAGTACTTC	CATSRVAGSYEQYF
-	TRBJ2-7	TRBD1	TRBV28	TGTGCCAGCAGAAAAGGACAGGGGGGGTCGTACGAGCAGTACTTC	CASRKGQGGSYEQYF
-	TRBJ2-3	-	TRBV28	TGTGCCAGCAGCGGGATTACCAGCACAGATACGCAGTATTTT	CASSGITSTDTQYF
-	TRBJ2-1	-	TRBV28	TGTGCCAGCAGCCAACCGGGCGGGATACGGCGTAATGAGCAGTTCTTC	CASSQPGGIRRNEQFF
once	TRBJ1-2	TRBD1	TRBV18	TGTGCCAGCTCACCCTCCGGGACAGCCTACTATGGCTACACCTTC	CASSPSGTAYYGYTF
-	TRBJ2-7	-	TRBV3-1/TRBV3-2	TGTGCCAGCAGCCAAGACCTCCGGGGAGGCTACGAGCAGTACTTC	CASSQDLRGGYEQYF
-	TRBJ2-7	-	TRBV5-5	TGTGCCAGCAGCTTCCAAGGAGTTTACGAGCAGTACTTC	CASSFQGVYEQYF
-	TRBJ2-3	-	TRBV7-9	TGTGCCAGCAGCTTACTTCAAGATACGCAGTATTTT	CASSLLQDTQYF
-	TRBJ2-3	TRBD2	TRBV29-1	TGCAGAGTGTGGTGTCTAGCGGGATTCGATACGCAGTATTTT	CRVWCLAGFDTQYF
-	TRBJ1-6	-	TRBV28	TGTGCCAGCAGTTGGGGGCGTCTTAGCTCCTATAATTCACCCCTCCACTTT	CASSWGRLSSYNSPLHF
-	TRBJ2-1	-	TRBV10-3	TGTGCCATCAGTGAGACCGGCCGAGGGGGGGGCAATGAGCAGTTCTTC	CAISETGRGGGNEQFF
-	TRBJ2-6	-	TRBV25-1	TGTGCCAGCAGTGGGATGGGGTCTGGGGCCAACGTCCTGACTTTC	CASSGMGSGANVLTF
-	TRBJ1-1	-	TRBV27	TGTGCCAGCAGTTTATCGAGCGGCGCCCCTGAAGCTTTCTTT	CASSLSSGAPEAFF
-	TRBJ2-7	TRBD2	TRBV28	TGTGCCAGCAGTTTATATATCCAGCGGGAGAGACCGCCCTTCGAGCAGTACTTC	CASSLYIQRERPPFEQYF
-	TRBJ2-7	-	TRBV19	TGTGCCAGTAGTATAGGGTCCCGGACTATCTACGAGCAGTACTTC	CASSIGSRTIYEQYF
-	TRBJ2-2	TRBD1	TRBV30	TGTGCCTGGAGTGGAGAGTACGGGACAGGGAACACCGGGGAGCTGTTTTTT	CAWSGEYGTGNTGELFF
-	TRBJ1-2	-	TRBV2	TGTGCCAGCAGTGGGACAGAGTCTAACTATGGCTACACCTTC	CASSGTESNYGYTF
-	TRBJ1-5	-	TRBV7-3	TGTGCCAGCAGCTTAACCGCGGGACAAATTTATAGCAATCAGCCCCAGCATTTT	CASSLTAGQIYSNQPQHF
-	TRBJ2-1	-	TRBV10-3	TGTGCCATCAGCCCAGGGTCCTCCTACAATGAGCAGTTCTTC	CAISPGSSYNEQFF
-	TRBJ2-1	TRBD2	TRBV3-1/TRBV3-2	TGTGCCAGCAGCCAGACTAGCGGCTCCGTGCAGTTCTTC	CASSQTSGSVQFF
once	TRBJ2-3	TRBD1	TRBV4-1	TGCGCCAGCAGCCAGGGCCGGGACAGGAGCGCAGATACGCAGTATTTT	CASSQGRDRSADTQYF
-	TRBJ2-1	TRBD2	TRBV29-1	TGCAGCGCGGGACTAGCGGGCAATGAGCAGTTCTTC	CSAGLAGNEQFF
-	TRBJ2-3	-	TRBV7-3	TGTGCCAGCAGCTTAAGGGCAGGCACAGATACGCAGTATTTT	CASSLRAGTDTQYF
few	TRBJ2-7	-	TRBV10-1	TGCGCCAGCATCCCCTTCCATAGGCGCTCAAGCTACGAGCAGTACTTC	CASIPFHRRSSYEQYF
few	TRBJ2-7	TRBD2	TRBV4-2	TGTGCCAGCAGCCAAGAGGGGGGGAGCTCCTACGAGCAGTACTTC	CASSQEGGSSYEQYF
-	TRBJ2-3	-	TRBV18	TGTGCCAGCTCACCTGGTAGCACAGATACGCAGTATTTT	CASSPGSTDTQYF
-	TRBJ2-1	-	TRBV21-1	TGTGCCAGCAGCAAAAGGACTAGCTCCTACAATGAGCAGTTCTTC	CASSKRTSSYNEQFF
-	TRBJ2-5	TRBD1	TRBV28	TGTGCCAGCAGTTGGACAGGGGGCGTCGAGACCCAGTACTTC	CASSWTGGVETQYF
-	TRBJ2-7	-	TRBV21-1	TGTGCCAGCAGCAGGACAGGGGTGGGGAACGAGCAGTACTTC	CASSRTGVGNEQYF
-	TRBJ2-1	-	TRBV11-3	TGTGCCAGCAGCTTAGGAGAGGGGTCCTACAATGAGCAGTTCTTC	CASSLGEGSYNEQFF
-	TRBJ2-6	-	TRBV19	TGTGCCACCCGTGCCAGGATGGGTACTGGGGCCAACGTCCTGACTTTC	CATRARMGTGANVLTF
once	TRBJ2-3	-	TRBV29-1	TGCAGCGCCGGGTGGGGGAGCGGGCAGGGCACAGATACGCAGTATTTT	CSAGWGSGQGTDTQYF
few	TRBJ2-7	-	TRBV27	TGTGCCAGCAGTTCTCAAGGGTCCTCCTACGAGCAGTACTTC	CASSSQGSSYEQYF
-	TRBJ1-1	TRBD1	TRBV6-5	TGTGCCAGCAAAGGAGGAACAGGGGACACTGAAGCTTTCTTT	CASKGGTGDTEAFF
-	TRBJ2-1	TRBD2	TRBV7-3	TGTGCCAGCAGCTTACGGGGAACTAGCGGGAGTTGGAATGAGCAGTTCTTC	CASSLRGTSGSWNEQFF
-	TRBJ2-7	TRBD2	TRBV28	TGTGCCAGCCGACTAGCGGGAGACAACGAGCAGTACTTC	CASRLAGDNEQYF
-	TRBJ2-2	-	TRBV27	TGTGCCAGCAGTTCCCTACCAGGGCCAGAAACCGGGGAGCTGTTTTTT	CASSSLPGPETGELFF
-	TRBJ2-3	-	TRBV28	TGTGCCAGCAGTTTATTGGGTCCATATACGCAGTATTTT	CASSLLGPYTQYF
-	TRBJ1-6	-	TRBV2	TGTGCCAGCAGTGAGCTAAGTATCGGAACAATCAATTCACCCCTCCACTTT	CASSELSIGTINSPLHF